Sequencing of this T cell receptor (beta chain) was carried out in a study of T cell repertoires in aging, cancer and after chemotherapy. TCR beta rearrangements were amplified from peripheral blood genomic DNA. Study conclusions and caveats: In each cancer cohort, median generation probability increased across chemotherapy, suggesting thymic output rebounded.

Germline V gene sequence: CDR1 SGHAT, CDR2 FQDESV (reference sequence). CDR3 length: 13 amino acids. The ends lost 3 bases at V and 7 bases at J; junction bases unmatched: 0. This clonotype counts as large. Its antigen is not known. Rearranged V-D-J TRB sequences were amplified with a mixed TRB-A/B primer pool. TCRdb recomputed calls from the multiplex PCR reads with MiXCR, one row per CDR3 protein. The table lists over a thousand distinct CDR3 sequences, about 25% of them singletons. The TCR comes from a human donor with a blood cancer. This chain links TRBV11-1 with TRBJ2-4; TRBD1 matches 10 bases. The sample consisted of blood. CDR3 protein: CASSLDRGNIQYF. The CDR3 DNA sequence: TGTGCCAGCAGCTTGGACAGGGGGAACATTCAGTACTTC.